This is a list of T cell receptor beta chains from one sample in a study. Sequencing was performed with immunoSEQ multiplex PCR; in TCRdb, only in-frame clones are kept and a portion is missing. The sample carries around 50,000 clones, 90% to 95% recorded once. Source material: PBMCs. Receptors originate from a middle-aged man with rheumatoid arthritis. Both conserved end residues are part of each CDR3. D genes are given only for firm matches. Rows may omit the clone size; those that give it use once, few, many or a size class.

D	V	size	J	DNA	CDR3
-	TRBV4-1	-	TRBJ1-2	TGCGCCAGCAGCCAAGAAGGGGGTTGGGGCTACACCTTC	CASSQEGGWGYTF
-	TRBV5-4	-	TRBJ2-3	TGTGCCAGCAGCTCACCTATCCAGGTCACAGATACGCAGTATTTT	CASSSPIQVTDTQYF
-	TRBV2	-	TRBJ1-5	TGTGCCAGCAGAAAAGGGGGGGATAATCAGCCCCAGCATTTT	CASRKGGDNQPQHF
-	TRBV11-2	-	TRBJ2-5	TGTGCCAGCAGTCCCGGGGGCCCGGCAGAGACCCAGTACTTC	CASSPGGPAETQYF
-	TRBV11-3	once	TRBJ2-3	TGTGCCAGCAGCTTTCGGACGGCTAGCACAGATACGCAGTATTTT	CASSFRTASTDTQYF
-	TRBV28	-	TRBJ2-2	TGTGCCAGCAGTTTATTGCGCTCCCTAAACACCGGGGAGCTGTTTTTT	CASSLLRSLNTGELFF
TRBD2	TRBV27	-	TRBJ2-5	TGTGCCAGCAGGGACCCGGGAGGGGGGACCCAGTACTTC	CASRDPGGGTQYF
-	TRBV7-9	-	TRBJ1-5	TGTGCCAGCAGCCCACCCGGGGGGCTCGATCAGCCCCAGCATTTT	CASSPPGGLDQPQHF
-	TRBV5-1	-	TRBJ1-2	TGCGCCAGCACCCCACAGACGGACAGAAACTATGGCTACACCTTC	CASTPQTDRNYGYTF
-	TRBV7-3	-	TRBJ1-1	TGTGCCAGCAGCTTAATGGGGGGCAGGAACACTGAAGCTTTCTTT	CASSLMGGRNTEAFF
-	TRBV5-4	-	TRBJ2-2	TGTGCCAGCAGCTTGGTTTTAACAGGGAACACCGGGGAGCTGTTTTTT	CASSLVLTGNTGELFF
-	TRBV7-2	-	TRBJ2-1	TGTGCCAGCAGCGATCCTCGGCGCGGTCAGTACAATGAGCAGTTCTTC	CASSDPRRGQYNEQFF
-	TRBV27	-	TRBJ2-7	TGTGCCAGCAGTCCACTGGACAGATACTACGAGCAGTACTTC	CASSPLDRYYEQYF
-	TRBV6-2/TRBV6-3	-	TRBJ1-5	TGTGCCAGCAATTATAATAGCAATCAGCCCCAGCATTTT	CASNYNSNQPQHF
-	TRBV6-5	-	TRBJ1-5	TGTGCCAGCAGTCCGGGACGGTTAAGCAATCAGCCCCAGCATTTT	CASSPGRLSNQPQHF
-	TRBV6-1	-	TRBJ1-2	TGTGCCAGCAGTGACGGCCCATCAGGGCATGGCTACACCTTC	CASSDGPSGHGYTF
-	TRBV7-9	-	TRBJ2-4	TGTGCCAGCAGCTCCCCCTATACGGGGGACTCGTTTGCCAAAAACATTCAGTACTTC	CASSSPYTGDSFAKNIQYF
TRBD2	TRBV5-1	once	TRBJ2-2	TGCGCCAGCAGCTTGGCGGGGACTATCGGCGGGGAGCTGTTTTTT	CASSLAGTIGGELFF
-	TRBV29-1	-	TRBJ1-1	TGCAGCGCCACGCATGTCTTCACTGAAGCTTTCTTT	CSATHVFTEAFF
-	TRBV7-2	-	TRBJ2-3	TGTGCCAGCAGCTTATCAGGACAGAGCACAGATACGCAGTATTTT	CASSLSGQSTDTQYF
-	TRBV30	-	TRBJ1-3	TGTGCCTGGGCCTCCAGACTGGTCTCTGGAAACACCATATATTTT	CAWASRLVSGNTIYF
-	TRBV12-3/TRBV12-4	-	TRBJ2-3	TGTGCCAGCAGTTTATCCCTAGCGTCTTTT	CASSLSLASF
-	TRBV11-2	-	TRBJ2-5	TGTGCCAGCAGCTGGACCCCACAAGAGACCCAGTACTTC	CASSWTPQETQYF
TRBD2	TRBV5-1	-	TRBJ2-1	TGCGCCAGCAGCTTTGTGCCGAGAGGGCCGGGACTAGCGGGAGAGAGCTCCTACAATGAGCAGTTCTTC	CASSFVPRGPGLAGESSYNEQFF
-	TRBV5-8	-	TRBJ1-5	TGTGCCAGCAGCTTGGGGGACCGGACTGATCAGCCCCAGCATTTT	CASSLGDRTDQPQHF
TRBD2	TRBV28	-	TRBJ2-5	TGTGCCAGCAGTTTAACGGCGGGAGAGTGGGAGACCCAGTACTTC	CASSLTAGEWETQYF
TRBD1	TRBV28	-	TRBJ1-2	TGTGCCAGCAGAGGACAGGGGGACTATGGCTACACCTTC	CASRGQGDYGYTF
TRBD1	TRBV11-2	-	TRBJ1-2	TGTGCCAGCAGCTTGACGGGACAGTCTTATGGCTACACCTTC	CASSLTGQSYGYTF
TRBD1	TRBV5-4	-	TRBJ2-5	TGTGCCAGCAGCATCGGACAGGGGGCAAAGACCCAGTACTTC	CASSIGQGAKTQYF
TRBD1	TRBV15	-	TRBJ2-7	TGTGCCACCAGCGCGCCGGACAGGGACTACGAGCAGTACTTC	CATSAPDRDYEQYF
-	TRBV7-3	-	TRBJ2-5	TGTGCCAGCAGCACACAGAGGGAGACCCAGTACTTC	CASSTQRETQYF
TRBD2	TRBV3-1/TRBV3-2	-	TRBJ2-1	TGTGCCAGCAGCAGGCGGGAGCGGTACAATGAGCAGTTCTTC	CASSRRERYNEQFF
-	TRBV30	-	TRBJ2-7	TGTGCCTGGACCCGGGGGAACGAGCAGTACTTC	CAWTRGNEQYF
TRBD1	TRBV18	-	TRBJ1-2	TGTGCCAGCTCGCCGGGACAGGGACATGGCTACACCTTC	CASSPGQGHGYTF
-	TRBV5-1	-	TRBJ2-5	TGCGCCAGCAGCTTGGAAGAGACCCAGTACTTC	CASSLEETQYF